This T cell receptor beta chain is from a study of shared clonotypes between healthy human individuals. Study-level results: Donor scarcity curtailed the genetic and exposure-history diversity represented herein.

The length of the CDR3 is 20 residues. Germline trimming cut 8 bases from V and 0 bases from J; bases unmatched to any gene: 17. CDR1 MDHEN and CDR2 SYDVKM come from the germline V gene. Caucasian adults living in Nashville, Tennessee, provided all samples. Unsorted material relied on about 90 million PBMCs as the source of genomic DNA. Points on this clone: The antigen remains undetermined.

Study processing details: ImmunoSEQ output held junction-only sequences without quality scores, so filtering differed. Generated by immunoSEQ multiplex PCR, the TCRdb table keeps only in-frame clones and is missing some. V and J calls and clone size follow that table, whereas D and trimming were derived from the DNA. The table shows hundreds of thousands of clones, with more than 75% occurring only once. Sample: PBMCs. The chain has TRBV28 and TRBJ2-3; 13 nucleotides align to TRBD2. The source of this sequence is a middle-aged woman in good health. Some clones in this sample may be carry-over from other donors' samples. In DNA, the CDR3 is TGTGCCAGCCGACTAGCGGGAGGACCCTATAAGAAAACTAGCACAGATACGCAGTATTTT. This codes for CASRLAGGPYKKTSTDTQYF.